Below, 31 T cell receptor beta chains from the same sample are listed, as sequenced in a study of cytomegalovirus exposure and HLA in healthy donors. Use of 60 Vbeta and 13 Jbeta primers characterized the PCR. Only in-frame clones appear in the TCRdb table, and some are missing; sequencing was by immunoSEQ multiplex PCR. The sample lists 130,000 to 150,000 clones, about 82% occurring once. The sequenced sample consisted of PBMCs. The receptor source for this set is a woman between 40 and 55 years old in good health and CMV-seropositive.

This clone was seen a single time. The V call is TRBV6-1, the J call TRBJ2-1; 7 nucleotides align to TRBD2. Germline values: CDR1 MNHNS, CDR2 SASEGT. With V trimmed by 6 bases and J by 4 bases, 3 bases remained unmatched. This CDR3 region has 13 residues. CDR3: CASSGGYYNEQFF. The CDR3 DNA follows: TGTGCCAGCAGCGGGGGGTATTACAATGAGCAGTTCTTC.

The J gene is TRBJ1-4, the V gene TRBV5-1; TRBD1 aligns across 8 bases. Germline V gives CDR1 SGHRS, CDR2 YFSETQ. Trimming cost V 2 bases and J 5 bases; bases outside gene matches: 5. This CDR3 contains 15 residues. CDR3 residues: CASSFQQGANEKLFF. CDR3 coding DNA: TGCGCCAGCAGCTTTCAGCAGGGGGCGAATGAAAAACTGTTTTTT.

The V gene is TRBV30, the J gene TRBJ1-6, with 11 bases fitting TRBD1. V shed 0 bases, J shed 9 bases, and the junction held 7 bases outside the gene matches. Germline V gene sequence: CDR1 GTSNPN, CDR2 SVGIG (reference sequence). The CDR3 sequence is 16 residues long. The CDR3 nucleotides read TGTGCCTGGAGTGTACCAAGGGGACAGGGGGTTTCACCCCTCCACTTT. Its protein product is CAWSVPRGQGVSPLHF.

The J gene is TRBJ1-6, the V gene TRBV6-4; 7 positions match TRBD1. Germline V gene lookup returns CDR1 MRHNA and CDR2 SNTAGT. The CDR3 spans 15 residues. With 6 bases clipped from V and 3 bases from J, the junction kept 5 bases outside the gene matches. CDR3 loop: CASSPTGNYNSPLHF. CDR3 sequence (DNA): TGTGCCAGCAGCCCGACAGGGAACTATAATTCACCCCTCCACTTT.

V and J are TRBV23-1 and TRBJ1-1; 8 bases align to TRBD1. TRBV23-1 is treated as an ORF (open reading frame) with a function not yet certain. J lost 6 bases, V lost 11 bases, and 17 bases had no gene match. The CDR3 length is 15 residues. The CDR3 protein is CARPDREYSSAEAFF. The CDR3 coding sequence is TGCGCCCGACCGGACAGGGAGTATTCGAGCGCTGAAGCTTTCTTT.

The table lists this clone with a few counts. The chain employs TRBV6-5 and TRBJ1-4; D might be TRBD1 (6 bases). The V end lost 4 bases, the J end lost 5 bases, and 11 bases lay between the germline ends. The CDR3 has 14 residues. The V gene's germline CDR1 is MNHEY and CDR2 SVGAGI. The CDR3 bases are TGTGCCAGCAGTTTGACACAGGGAAATGAAAAACTGTTTTTT. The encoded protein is CASSLTQGNEKLFF.

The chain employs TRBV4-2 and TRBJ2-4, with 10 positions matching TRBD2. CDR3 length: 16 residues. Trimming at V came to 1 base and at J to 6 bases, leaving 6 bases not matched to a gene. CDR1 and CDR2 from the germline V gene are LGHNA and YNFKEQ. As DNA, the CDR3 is TGTGCCAGCAGCCAAGGGCAGCGGGGGGGAGTAAACATTCAGTACTTC. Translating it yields CASSQGQRGGVNIQYF.

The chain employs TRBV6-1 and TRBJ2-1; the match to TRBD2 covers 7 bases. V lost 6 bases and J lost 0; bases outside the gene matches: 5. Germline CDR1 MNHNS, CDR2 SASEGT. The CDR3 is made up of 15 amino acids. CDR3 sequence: CASRLAMSSYNEQFF. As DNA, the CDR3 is TGTGCCAGCAGACTAGCGATGAGCTCCTACAATGAGCAGTTCTTC.

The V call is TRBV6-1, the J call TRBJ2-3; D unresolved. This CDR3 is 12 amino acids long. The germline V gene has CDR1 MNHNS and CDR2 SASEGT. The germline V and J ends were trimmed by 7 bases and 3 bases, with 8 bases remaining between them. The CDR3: CASTLSTDTQYF. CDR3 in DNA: TGTGCCAGCACCCTATCGACAGATACGCAGTATTTT.

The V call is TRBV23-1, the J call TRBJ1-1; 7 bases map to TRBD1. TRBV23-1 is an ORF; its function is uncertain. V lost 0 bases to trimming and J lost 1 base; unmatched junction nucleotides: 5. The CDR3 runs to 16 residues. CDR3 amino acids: CASSQSGTATNTEAFF. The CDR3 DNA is TGCGCCAGCAGTCAATCTGGGACAGCGACGAACACTGAAGCTTTCTTT.

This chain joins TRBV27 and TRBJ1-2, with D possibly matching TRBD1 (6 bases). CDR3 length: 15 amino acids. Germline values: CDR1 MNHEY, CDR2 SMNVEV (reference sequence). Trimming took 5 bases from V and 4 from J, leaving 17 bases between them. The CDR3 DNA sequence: TGTGCCAGCAGTACCTCAGGGGCTAGGGGCTATGGCTACACCTTC. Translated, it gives CASSTSGARGYGYTF.

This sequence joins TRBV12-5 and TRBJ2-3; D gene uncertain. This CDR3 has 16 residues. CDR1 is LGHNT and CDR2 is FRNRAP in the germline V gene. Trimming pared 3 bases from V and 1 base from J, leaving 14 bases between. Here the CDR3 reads CASGFDSTQGTDTQYF. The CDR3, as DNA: TGTGCTAGTGGTTTTGATTCAACCCAGGGCACAGATACGCAGTATTTT.

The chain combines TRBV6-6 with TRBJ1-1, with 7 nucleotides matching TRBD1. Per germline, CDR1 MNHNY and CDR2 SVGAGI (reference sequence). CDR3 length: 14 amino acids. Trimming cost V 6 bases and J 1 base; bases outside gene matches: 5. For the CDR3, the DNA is TGTGCCAGCAGCCGACAGGGTTCGAACACTGAAGCTTTCTTT. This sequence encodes CASSRQGSNTEAFF.

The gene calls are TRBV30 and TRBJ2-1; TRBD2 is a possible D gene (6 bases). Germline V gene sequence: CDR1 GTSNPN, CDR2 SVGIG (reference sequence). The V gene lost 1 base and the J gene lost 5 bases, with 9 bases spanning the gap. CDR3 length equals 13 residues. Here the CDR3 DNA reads TGTGCCTGGAGTGAGACTAGTGACAATGAGCAGTTCTTC. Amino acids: CAWSETSDNEQFF.

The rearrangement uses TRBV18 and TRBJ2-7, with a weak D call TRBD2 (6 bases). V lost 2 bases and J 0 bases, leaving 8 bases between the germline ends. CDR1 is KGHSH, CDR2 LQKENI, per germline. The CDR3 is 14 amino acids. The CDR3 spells CASSPGTPSYEQYF. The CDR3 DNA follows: TGTGCCAGCTCACCAGGGACTCCCTCCTACGAGCAGTACTTC.

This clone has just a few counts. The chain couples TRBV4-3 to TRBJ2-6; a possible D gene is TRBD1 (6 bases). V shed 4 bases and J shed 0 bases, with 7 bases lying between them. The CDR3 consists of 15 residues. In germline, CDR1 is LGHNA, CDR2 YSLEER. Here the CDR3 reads CASSLQGSGANVLTF. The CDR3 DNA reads TGCGCCAGCAGCCTACAGGGCTCTGGGGCCAACGTCCTGACTTTC.

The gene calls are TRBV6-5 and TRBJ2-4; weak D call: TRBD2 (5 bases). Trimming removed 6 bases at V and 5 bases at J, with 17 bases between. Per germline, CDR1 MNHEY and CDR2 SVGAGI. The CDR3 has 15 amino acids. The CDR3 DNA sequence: TGTGCCAGCAGCCACCATGGAGCGGATCAAAACATTCAGTACTTC. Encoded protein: CASSHHGADQNIQYF.

CDR3 nucleotide sequence: TGCGCCAGCAGCCCGGGAACCTACAATCAGCCCCAGCATTTT. Amino acids: CASSPGTYNQPQHF. The chain employs TRBV4-3 and TRBJ1-5, with D unresolved. Trimming left V 4 bases short and J 3 bases short, with 10 bases between. Germline CDR1 reads LGHNA; CDR2 reads YSLEER. There are 14 residues in the CDR3.

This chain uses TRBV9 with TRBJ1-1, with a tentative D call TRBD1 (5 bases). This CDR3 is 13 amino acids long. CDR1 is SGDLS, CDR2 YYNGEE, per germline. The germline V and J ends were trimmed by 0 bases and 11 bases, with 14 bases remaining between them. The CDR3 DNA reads TGTGCCAGCAGCGTAGAATTAGGGGAGGAGGCTTTCTTT. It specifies CASSVELGEEAFF.

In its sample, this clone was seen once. The CDR3 loop reads CASSLGRDYGYTF. For the CDR3, the DNA is TGTGCCAGCAGCTTAGGCCGCGACTATGGCTACACCTTC. The J gene is TRBJ1-2, the V gene TRBV7-2; D is ambiguous. The V end was cut by 1 base, the J end by 3 bases, with 6 bases between. Germline V lookup: CDR1 SGHTA, CDR2 FQGNSA. The CDR3 is made up of 13 amino acids.

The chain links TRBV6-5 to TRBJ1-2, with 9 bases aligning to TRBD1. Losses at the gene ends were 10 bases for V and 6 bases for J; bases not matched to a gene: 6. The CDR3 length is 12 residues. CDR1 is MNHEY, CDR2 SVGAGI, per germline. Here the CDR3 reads CATSGTGHGYTF. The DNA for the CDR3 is TGTGCCACCTCCGGGACAGGGCATGGCTACACCTTC.

CDR3 amino acids: CASSESQGPAGVYEQYF. CDR3 in DNA: TGCGCCAGCAGTGAGTCGCAGGGGCCAGCGGGGGTTTACGAGCAGTACTTC. The chain employs TRBV10-2 and TRBJ2-7; 8 nucleotides match TRBD2. CDR1 and CDR2 (germline): WSHSY, SAAADI. The length of the CDR3 is 17 residues. V lost 0 bases and J lost 4; bases outside the gene matches: 11.

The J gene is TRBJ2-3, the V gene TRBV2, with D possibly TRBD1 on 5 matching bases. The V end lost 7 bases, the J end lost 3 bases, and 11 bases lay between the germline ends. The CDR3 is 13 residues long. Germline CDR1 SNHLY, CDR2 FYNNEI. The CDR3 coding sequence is TGTGCCAGCACTAGGGGAAGAACAGATACGCAGTATTTT. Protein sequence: CASTRGRTDTQYF.

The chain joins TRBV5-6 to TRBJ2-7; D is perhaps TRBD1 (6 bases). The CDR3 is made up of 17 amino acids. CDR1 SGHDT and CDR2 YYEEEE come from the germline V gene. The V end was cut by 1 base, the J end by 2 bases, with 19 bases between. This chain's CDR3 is CASSLYRGQGSTYEQYF. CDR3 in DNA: TGTGCCAGCAGCTTGTATCGAGGTCAGGGGAGTACCTACGAGCAGTACTTC. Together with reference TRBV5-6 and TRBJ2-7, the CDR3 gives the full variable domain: DAGVTQSPTHLIKTRGQQVTLRCSPKSGHDTVSWYQQALGQGPQFIFQYYEEEERQRGNFPDRFSGHQFPNYSSELNVNALLLGDSALYLCASSLYRGQGSTYEQYFGPGTRLTVT.

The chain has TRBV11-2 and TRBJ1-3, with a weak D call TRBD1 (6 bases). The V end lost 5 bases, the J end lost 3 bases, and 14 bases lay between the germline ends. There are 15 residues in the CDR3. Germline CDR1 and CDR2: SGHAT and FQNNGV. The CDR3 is CASSPNRAHGNTIYF. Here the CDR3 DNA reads TGTGCCAGCAGCCCTAACAGGGCTCATGGAAACACCATATATTTT. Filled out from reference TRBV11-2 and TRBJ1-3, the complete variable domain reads EAGVAQSPRYKIIEKRQSVAFWCNPISGHATLYWYQQILGQGPKLLIQFQNNGVVDDSQLPKDRFSAERLKGVDSTLKIQPAKLEDSAVYLCASSPNRAHGNTIYFGEGSWLTVV.

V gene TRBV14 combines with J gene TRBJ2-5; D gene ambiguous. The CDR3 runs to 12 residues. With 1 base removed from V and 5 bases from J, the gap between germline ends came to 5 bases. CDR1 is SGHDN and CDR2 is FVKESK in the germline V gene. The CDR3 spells CASSQGLETQYF. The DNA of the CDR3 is TGTGCCAGCAGCCAAGGTCTGGAGACCCAGTACTTC.

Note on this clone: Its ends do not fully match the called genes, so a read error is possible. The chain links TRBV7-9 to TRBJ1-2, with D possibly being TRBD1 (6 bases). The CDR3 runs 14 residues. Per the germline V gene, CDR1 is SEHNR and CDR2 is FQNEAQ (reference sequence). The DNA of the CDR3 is TGTTCCAGCAGCTTAGTAGGGGGTCTCTCTGGCTACACCTTC. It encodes CSSSLVGGLSGYTF.

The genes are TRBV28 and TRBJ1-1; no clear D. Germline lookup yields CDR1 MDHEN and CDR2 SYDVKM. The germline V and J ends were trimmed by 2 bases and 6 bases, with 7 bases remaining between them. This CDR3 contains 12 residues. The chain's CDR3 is CASSLDTAEAFF. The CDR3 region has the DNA TGTGCCAGCAGTTTAGACACAGCTGAAGCTTTCTTT.

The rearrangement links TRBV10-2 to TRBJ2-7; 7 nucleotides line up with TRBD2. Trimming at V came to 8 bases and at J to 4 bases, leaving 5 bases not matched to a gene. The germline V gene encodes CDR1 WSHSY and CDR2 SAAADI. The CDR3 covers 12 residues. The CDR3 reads CASAVGGYEQYF. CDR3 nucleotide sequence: TGCGCCAGCGCGGTCGGGGGGTACGAGCAGTACTTC.

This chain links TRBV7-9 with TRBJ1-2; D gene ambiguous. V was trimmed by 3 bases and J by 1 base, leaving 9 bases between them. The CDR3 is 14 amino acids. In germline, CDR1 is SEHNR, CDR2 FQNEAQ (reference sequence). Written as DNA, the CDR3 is TGTGCCAGCAGCTTGTTCGGTGTTAACTATGGCTACACCTTC. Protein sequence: CASSLFGVNYGYTF.

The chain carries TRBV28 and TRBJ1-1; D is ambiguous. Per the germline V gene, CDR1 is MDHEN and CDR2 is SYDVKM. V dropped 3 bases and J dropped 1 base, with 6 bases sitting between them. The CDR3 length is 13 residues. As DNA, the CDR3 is TGTGCCAGCAGTTTCCCCGGGAACACTGAAGCTTTCTTT. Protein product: CASSFPGNTEAFF.